The 9 T cell receptor beta chains below all came from one sample that was sequenced in a study of CD8+ T cells in alopecia areata. After isolation, RNA underwent reverse transcription to generate cDNA as the sequencing template. The repertoire was sequenced with immunoSEQ multiplex PCR; TCRdb's copy has only in-frame clones and lacks some. The table records 150,000 to 200,000 clones, 59% of them present only once. Source: CD4+ T cells sorted from blood, taken at week 0. The source of these receptors is a human donor with alopecia areata.

This clone was found a few times. This sequence joins TRBV4-1 and TRBJ2-5, with 7 bases aligning to TRBD1. Trimming took 4 bases from V and 4 from J; bases not matched to a gene: 12. The CDR3 sequence is 16 residues long. Germline values: CDR1 MGHRA, CDR2 YSYEKL. For the CDR3, the DNA is TGCGCCAGCAGCCCCACGATTTACAGGGGCCCAGAGACCCAGTACTTC. Amino acid sequence: CASSPTIYRGPETQYF.

The J gene is TRBJ2-5, the V gene TRBV10-3; possible D gene TRBD1, 5 bases. CDR1 ENHRY and CDR2 SYGVKD come from the germline V gene. V was cut by 3 bases and J by 5 bases, with 10 bases left in between. This CDR3 has 13 residues. The CDR3 sequence: CAISDQGWETQYF. As DNA, the CDR3 is TGTGCCATCAGTGACCAGGGTTGGGAGACCCAGTACTTC.

The genes are TRBV30 and TRBJ2-5; 8 positions agree with TRBD1. This CDR3 region has 14 residues. Germline CDR1 GTSNPN, CDR2 SVGIG (reference sequence). J gave up 4 bases and V 0 bases, and 4 bases lay outside the gene matches. CDR3 bases: TGTGCCTGGAGTGTTGCAGGGGGCCCAGAGACCCAGTACTTC. Translation gives CAWSVAGGPETQYF.

This clone was seen more than once but under ten times. V usage is TRBV18 and J usage is TRBJ2-7; possible D gene TRBD1, 6 bases. Germline CDR1 reads KGHSH; CDR2 reads LQKENI. CDR3 size: 15 residues. Trimming shortened V by 5 bases and J by 2 bases, and 16 bases separated the two germline ends. CDR3 bases: TGTGCCAGCTCAACCCAGCAGGGGCGGCCCTACGAGCAGTACTTC. Its protein product is CASSTQQGRPYEQYF.

This clone was picked up a small number of times. The CDR3: CASSVWRSQPQHF. The CDR3 DNA is TGTGCCAGCAGTGTATGGAGGTCCCAGCCCCAGCATTTT. The J gene is TRBJ1-5, the V gene TRBV2; the D is unclear. The germline CDR1 and CDR2 sequences are SNHLY and FYNNEI. V lost 4 bases to trimming and J lost 7 bases, with 11 bases between them. The CDR3 has 13 amino acids.

This chain uses TRBV5-1 with TRBJ2-1; 7 bases fit TRBD1. CDR1 and CDR2 from the germline V gene are SGHRS and YFSETQ. V was clipped by 1 base and J by 10 bases; unmatched bases: 8. The CDR3 totals 14 residues. CDR3 nucleotides: TGCGCCAGCAGCTTGTCTGAGGGGGCCGGGGAGCAGTTCTTC. Translated, it gives CASSLSEGAGEQFF.

This clone came up once. The rearrangement uses TRBV30 and TRBJ1-4, with D maybe TRBD1 (5 bases). Germline values: CDR1 GTSNPN, CDR2 SVGIG (reference sequence). With 2 bases removed from V and 5 bases from J, the gap between germline ends came to 15 bases. The CDR3 sequence is 15 residues long. This chain's CDR3 is CAWSPMDGANEKLFF. The CDR3 nucleotides read TGTGCCTGGAGTCCCATGGACGGGGCGAATGAAAAACTGTTTTTT.

This clone was found many times. This chain uses TRBV25-1 with TRBJ1-4, with D perhaps TRBD1 (5 bases). Looked up from germline, CDR1 is MGHDK and CDR2 is SYGVNS. The CDR3 is 12 residues long. V was shortened by 5 bases and J by 10 bases, with 11 bases between the two germline ends. This CDR3 is CASSPTGGKLFF. CDR3 DNA: TGTGCCAGCAGTCCGACGGGGGGAAAACTGTTTTTT.

The CDR3 region is CASGRTHSTDTQYF. CDR3 coding DNA: TGTGCCAGCGGACGGACTCACAGCACAGATACGCAGTATTTT. V usage is TRBV6-5 and J usage is TRBJ2-3; possibly TRBD2 for D (5 bases). Trimming took 8 bases from V and 0 from J, leaving 12 bases between them. Germline V CDR1 and CDR2: MNHEY, SVGAGI. The CDR3 sequence is 14 residues long.